The 18 T cell receptor beta chains reported below all come from one sample, sequenced in a study of control samples from healthy donors and cancer patients. Produced via immunoSEQ multiplex PCR; TCRdb's table is partial and in-frame only. This sample yields approximately 100,000 clones, of which around 89% are seen a single time; approximately 8.3% belongs to the top ten. The sequenced sample was blood. These receptors were collected from a man under 40 in good health.

This clone was seen a single time. The genes are TRBV12-3 or TRBV12-4 and TRBJ2-7; 8 bases match TRBD1. The CDR3 runs to 13 residues. J was trimmed by 5 bases and V by 2 bases; bases with no gene match: 2. CDR3 sequence: CASSLTGGDEQYV. The CDR3 DNA follows: TGTGCCAGCAGTTTAACAGGGGGTGACGAGCAGTACGTC.

The genes are TRBV27 and TRBJ2-7; D not resolved. Trimming removed 4 bases at V and 0 bases at J, with 22 bases between. The germline V gene has CDR1 MNHEY and CDR2 SMNVEV (reference sequence). This CDR3 comprises 18 residues. Here the CDR3 reads CASSWSEIGTQFSYEQYV. The CDR3 DNA reads TGTGCCAGCAGTTGGTCTGAGATCGGTACCCAATTCTCCTACGAGCAGTACGTC.

The genes are TRBV4-2 and TRBJ2-3; D perhaps matches TRBD2 (7 bases). V lost 1 base, J lost 2 bases, and 19 bases lay in between. Germline loops: CDR1 LGHNA, CDR2 YNFKEQ. The CDR3 is 18 residues long. The CDR3 sequence: CASSQVNPGGLLTDTQYF. Written as DNA, the CDR3 is TGTGCCAGCAGCCAAGTTAACCCCGGGGGGCTACTCACAGATACGCAGTATTTT.

This chain joins TRBV7-9 and TRBJ2-3; the D is unclear. The V and J ends lost 8 bases and 2 bases respectively, with 11 bases between them. Looked up from germline, CDR1 is SEHNR and CDR2 is FQNEAQ (reference sequence). The CDR3 sequence is 13 residues long. The CDR3 sequence is CASAETHTDTQYF. The DNA of the CDR3 is TGTGCCAGCGCTGAGACCCACACAGATACGCAGTATTTT. The complete variable domain, with remaining parts taken from reference TRBV7-9 and TRBJ2-3, reads DTGVSQNPRHKITKRGQNVTFRCDPISEHNRLYWYRQTLGQGPEFLTYFQNEAQLEKSRLLSDRFSAERPKGSFSTLEIQRTEQGDSAMYLCASAETHTDTQYFGPGTRLTVL.

The CDR3 here is CASSARGGPRTGANVLTF. CDR3 sequence (DNA): TGTGCCAGCAGTGCCAGGGGTGGCCCCAGAACCGGGGCCAACGTCCTGACTTTC. The chain links TRBV28 to TRBJ2-6; D may be TRBD1 (6 bases). CDR1 and CDR2 (germline): MDHEN, SYDVKM. V was shortened by 5 bases and J by 4 bases, with 21 bases between the two germline ends. The length of the CDR3 is 18 residues.

The V call is TRBV18, the J call TRBJ2-3, with TRBD1 identical over 7 bases. Germline CDR1 KGHSH, CDR2 LQKENI. The CDR3 has 16 residues. The ends lost 4 bases at V and 1 base at J; junction bases unmatched: 8. CDR3 nucleotides: TGTGCCAGCTCACTTGGACAGGCAGGGGGCACAGATACGCAGTATTTT. This sequence encodes CASSLGQAGGTDTQYF.

The chain employs TRBV7-2 and TRBJ2-1, with D unclear. V shed 0 bases and J shed 6 bases, with 6 bases lying between them. CDR1 is SGHTA, CDR2 FQGNSA, per germline. This CDR3 contains 13 residues. CDR3 sequence: CASSLANSNEQFF. CDR3 nucleotides: TGTGCCAGCAGCTTAGCAAACAGCAATGAGCAGTTCTTC.

This clone was found once. This rearrangement joins TRBV30 to TRBJ1-5, with TRBD1 as a possible D gene (6 bases). CDR3 size: 15 residues. The ends were cut back, 4 bases at V and 2 bases at J, with 15 bases in the middle. Germline loops: CDR1 GTSNPN, CDR2 SVGIG (reference sequence). CDR3 sequence reads: CAWTPGRGGNQPQHF. In DNA, the CDR3 is TGTGCCTGGACTCCGGGCAGGGGAGGCAATCAGCCCCAGCATTTT.

In its sample, this clone was seen a few times. The J gene is TRBJ1-4, the V gene TRBV11-2; no clear D gene. V lost 3 bases and J lost 5, with 25 bases in between. The CDR3 loop spans 19 amino acids. CDR1 is SGHAT, CDR2 FQNNGV, per germline. The CDR3 coding sequence is TGTGCCAGCAGCTTTAATACCCCCCGAGGGATCGGTCAGAATGAAAAACTGTTTTTT. Translated: CASSFNTPRGIGQNEKLFF.

The chain combines TRBV27 with TRBJ1-2; 8 bases line up with TRBD1. The CDR3 sequence is 15 residues long. The junction had 9 bases not matched to a gene; V was cut back by 5 bases and J by 4 bases. Germline values: CDR1 MNHEY, CDR2 SMNVEV (reference sequence). The CDR3, as DNA: TGTGCCAGCAGTACCACATCAACAGGGGGCTATGGCTACACCTTC. This sequence encodes CASSTTSTGGYGYTF.

The CDR3 here is CASSEPGTGYEKLFF. In DNA form, the CDR3 reads TGTGCCAGCAGTGAACCCGGGACAGGTTATGAAAAACTGTTTTTT. The chain combines TRBV6-1 with TRBJ1-4; 8 nucleotides agree with TRBD1. This CDR3 is 15 amino acids long. V was pared by 2 bases and J by 6 bases, with 5 bases of the junction left unmatched. The germline gives CDR1 MNHNS, CDR2 SASEGT.

V and J are TRBV4-2 and TRBJ2-5; D may be TRBD1 or TRBD2 (6 bases each). This CDR3 has 18 residues. V lost 0 bases and J 5 bases, leaving 22 bases between the germline ends. The germline V gene encodes CDR1 LGHNA and CDR2 YNFKEQ. CDR3 coding DNA: TGTGCCAGCAGCCAAGATCGTAGGCGGGGCAAGGGGGTTGAGACCCAGTACTTC. Translated: CASSQDRRRGKGVETQYF.

The chain combines TRBV5-1 with TRBJ2-7; no definite D call. This CDR3 region has 13 residues. Trimming shortened V by 4 bases and J by 3 bases, and 11 bases separated the two germline ends. The germline V gene has CDR1 SGHRS and CDR2 YFSETQ. The CDR3 is CASSASGCYEQYV. CDR3 DNA sequence: TGCGCCAGCAGCGCGTCCGGGTGCTACGAGCAGTACGTC.

As for this clone: Within the sample, other DNA sequences also encode this same CDR3. This chain links TRBV4-2 with TRBJ1-5, with a possible D match to TRBD1 (5 bases). The CDR3 runs to 15 residues. With 1 base removed from V and 5 bases from J, the gap between germline ends came to 12 bases. CDR1 and CDR2 from the germline V gene are LGHNA and YNFKEQ. The CDR3 region has the DNA TGTGCCAGCAGCCAAGTGGTCACAGGACATCAGCCCCAGCATTTT. Encoded protein: CASSQVVTGHQPQHF.

This chain connects TRBV24-1 to TRBJ2-1; 7 bases are shared with TRBD2. The CDR3 is 15 residues long. CDR1 and CDR2 (germline): KGHDR, SFDVKD. The J segment lost 5 bases and the V segment lost 1 base, leaving 4 bases of the junction unmatched. CDR3 loop: CATSDFGGVHNEQFF. For the CDR3, the DNA is TGTGCCACCAGTGATTTTGGGGGGGTCCACAATGAGCAGTTCTTC.

A single count supports this clone. This chain links TRBV19 with TRBJ2-5, with a possible D match to TRBD2 (6 bases). The length of the CDR3 is 17 residues. The V end lost 1 base, the J end lost 3 bases, and 18 bases lay between the germline ends. Germline CDR1 LNHDA, CDR2 SQIVND (reference sequence). For the CDR3, the DNA is TGTGCCAGTAGTATAGTTCGGGGACGGGGGACGAAAGAGACCCAGTACTTC. It encodes CASSIVRGRGTKETQYF.

This clone showed up just a few times. CDR3 in DNA: TGTGCCAGCAGCTCGGACAGGGGGCGCGTTGCCGAGCAGTACTTC. Its protein is CASSSDRGRVAEQYF. V is TRBV7-2 and J is TRBJ2-7; 11 positions agree with TRBD1. V lost 4 bases, J lost 6 bases, and 8 bases stayed unmatched. This CDR3 is 15 amino acids long. Germline V CDR1 and CDR2: SGHTA, FQGNSA.

The chain recombines TRBV29-1 with TRBJ2-1, with D tentatively TRBD2 (5 bases). This CDR3 spans 14 amino acids. The germline CDR1 and CDR2 sequences are SQVTM and ANQGSEA. The V end lost 4 bases, the J end lost 6 bases, and 16 bases lay between the germline ends. The CDR3 here is CSVVGLALSNEQFF. CDR3 DNA: TGCAGCGTTGTAGGTCTAGCTCTCAGCAATGAGCAGTTCTTC.